The clone carrying this T cell receptor beta chain has only a few counts. Its antigen is unidentified. This entry belongs to a study of T cells after yellow fever vaccination. V gave up 0 bases and J gave up 2 bases; unmatched junction bases: 13. The CDR3 spans 18 residues. Germline assignment: CDR1 LGHNA and CDR2 YSLEER. Study conclusions and caveats: Abundant contaminating clonotypes from the bulk population could appear in FACS-sorted repertoires. Among all clonotypes, a small share was observed in both CD4 and CD8 compartments. Most clones from primary vaccination resurfaced after the booster (96% CD4, around 89% CD8).

A 5'RACE template-switching step, the method used to make TCR cDNA, added a universal primer site and UMIs. TCRdb independently ran MiXCR on the 5' RACE reads; one entry per CDR3 protein. The table has fewer than 450,000 distinct CDR3 sequences, 7% to 9% seen once. V and J are TRBV4-3 and TRBJ2-7; 7 bases match TRBD2. The starting material was PBMCs, obtained approximately 47 days after the first yellow fever vaccination. The sequence came from a man younger than 35 who received the YFV17D yellow fever vaccine. As DNA, the CDR3 is TGCGCCAGCAGCCAAGATAGCGGGCGGACCATTACGGCCTACGAGCAGTACTTC. It yields the protein CASSQDSGRTITAYEQYF.